These T cell receptor beta chains were read from a single sample in a study of cytomegalovirus exposure and HLA in healthy donors. Here immunoSEQ multiplex PCR was the method, and the copy in TCRdb shows in-frame clones only, minus some. Of approximately 220,000 clones listed, roughly 80% are singletons. The material sequenced was PBMCs. These TCRs come from a young man in good health and CMV-seronegative. Each CDR3 is given with its conserved first and last residue. A D gene is named only where the DNA matches it firmly. The size of a clone is reported for some rows only, either as once, few or many, or as a class for expanded clones.

CDR3 protein	CDR3 DNA	D gene	CDR3 length	clone size	J gene	V gene
CASRLTRGSNQPQHF	TGTGCCAGCAGACTTACAAGGGGGAGCAATCAGCCCCAGCATTTT	-	15	-	TRBJ1-5	TRBV6-1
CASSLQGSAEAFF	TGTGCCAGCAGCTTGCAAGGGAGCGCTGAAGCTTTCTTT	-	13	once	TRBJ1-1	TRBV5-5
CAISQGYNEQFF	TGTGCCATCAGCCAGGGCTACAATGAGCAGTTCTTC	-	12	few	TRBJ2-1	TRBV10-3
CASSLYPRLAGGADTQYF	TGTGCCAGCAGCTTATATCCCAGACTAGCGGGGGGTGCAGATACGCAGTATTTT	TRBD2	18	-	TRBJ2-3	TRBV7-9
CASLSDTDTQYF	TGTGCCAGCCTCAGTGACACAGATACGCAGTATTTT	-	12	-	TRBJ2-3	TRBV9
CASSWRGGLGTGELFF	TGTGCCAGCAGCTGGCGGGGGGGGCTGGGCACCGGGGAGCTGTTTTTT	TRBD2	16	-	TRBJ2-2	TRBV5-5
CASSKRWDSPNGYTF	TGTGCCAGCAGCAAGCGCTGGGACAGTCCCAATGGCTACACCTTC	TRBD1	15	-	TRBJ1-2	TRBV7-9
CASSQAGVQDYGYTF	TGCGCCAGCAGCCAAGCCGGGGTTCAGGACTATGGCTACACCTTC	-	15	-	TRBJ1-2	TRBV4-1
CAISDLTGVEYF	TGTGCCATCAGTGACTTAACAGGGGTGGAGTACTTC	TRBD1	12	-	TRBJ2-7	TRBV10-3
CASSFLTDPSYNEQFF	TGTGCCAGCAGCTTTCTGACAGATCCCTCCTACAATGAGCAGTTCTTC	-	16	-	TRBJ2-1	TRBV7-2
CASSGQGLNTEAFF	TGTGCCAGCAGCGGACAGGGCCTCAACACTGAAGCTTTCTTT	TRBD1	14	-	TRBJ1-1	TRBV9
CASSRIQGSSSYNSPPHF	TGTGCCAGCAGCCGGATCCAGGGTTCCAGCTCCTATAATTCACCCCCCCACTTT	-	18	-	TRBJ1-6	TRBV7-9
CASFVGLNTEAFF	TGTGCCAGCTTTGTCGGTCTGAACACTGAAGCTTTCTTT	-	13	-	TRBJ1-1	TRBV18
CASRGAYGYTF	TGTGCCAGCAGAGGGGCCTATGGCTACACCTTC	-	11	-	TRBJ1-2	TRBV5-4
CASNQGRGYNEQFF	TGCGCCAGCAACCAAGGACGGGGCTACAATGAGCAGTTCTTC	-	14	-	TRBJ2-1	TRBV5-1
CSVEGGLAVSYNEQFF	TGCAGCGTTGAAGGGGGGCTAGCGGTTTCCTACAATGAGCAGTTCTTC	-	16	-	TRBJ2-1	TRBV29-1
CASSLLVQGANEQFF	TGTGCCAGCAGTTTATTGGTGCAGGGGGCCAATGAGCAGTTCTTC	TRBD1	15	-	TRBJ2-1	TRBV28
CASSVGTGEAYEQYF	TGTGCCAGCTCCGTGGGGACAGGGGAGGCCTACGAGCAGTACTTC	TRBD1	15	-	TRBJ2-7	TRBV18
CASSVQGVEKLFF	TGTGCCAGCAGCGTACAGGGGGTTGAAAAACTGTTTTTT	TRBD1	13	-	TRBJ1-4	TRBV27
CATSRNYPTGGSSYEQYF	TGTGCCACCAGCAGAAACTACCCAACAGGAGGGAGCTCCTACGAGCAGTACTTC	-	18	few	TRBJ2-7	TRBV15
CASSTIRGGETQYF	TGTGCCAGCAGCACCATAAGGGGGGGAGAGACCCAGTACTTC	-	14	once	TRBJ2-5	TRBV2
CASTTGDYGYTF	TGTGCCAGTACTACCGGGGACTATGGCTACACCTTC	-	12	-	TRBJ1-2	TRBV19
CASSNRQGDTQYF	TGTGCCAGCAGTAACCGACAGGGGGATACGCAGTATTTT	TRBD1	13	once	TRBJ2-3	TRBV6-4
CASSPDSGTDTQYF	TGCGCCAGCAGCCCGGACTCGGGCACAGATACGCAGTATTTT	-	14	-	TRBJ2-3	TRBV4-3